This is a list of T cell receptor beta chains from one sample in a study of shared clonotypes between healthy human individuals. Assay: immunoSEQ multiplex PCR; the TCRdb copy retains only in-frame clones and omits some. The sample contains around 1.1 million clones, 70% to 85% of which appear only once. The sequencing input was memory CD4+ T cells from PBMCs. These receptors were collected from a man in his late teens or twenties in good health. Some clones in this sample may be carry-over from other donors' samples. The CDR3 runs from the conserved cysteine through the conserved F or W. A D gene is named only where the DNA matches it firmly. A row's size may be missing; if present it is once, few, many or a size class.

j_call	clone_size	d_call	v_call	cdr3_nt	cdr3_aa
TRBJ1-1	.	TRBD1	TRBV9	TGTGCCAGCAGCGCCTCCGGGACAGCAAGTTTCTCTGAAGCTTTCTTT	CASSASGTASFSEAFF
TRBJ2-2	.	.	TRBV10-1	TGCGCCAGCAGTGACCGGGGAACGAGCGGGGAGCTGTTTTTT	CASSDRGTSGELFF
TRBJ1-2	.	.	TRBV28	TGTGCCAGCAGTTTCGCAGGCTATGGCTACACCTTC	CASSFAGYGYTF
TRBJ1-1	.	.	TRBV30	TGTGCCTGGAGTGTTGACCGGGGGTTCACTGAAGCTTTCTTT	CAWSVDRGFTEAFF
TRBJ2-2	.	TRBD2	TRBV30	TGTGCCTATGGACCGGGAGGTACCGGGGAGCTGTTTTTT	CAYGPGGTGELFF
TRBJ2-3	.	.	TRBV5-1	TGCGCCAGCAGCCCACGGACTAGAAGGGGGGATACGCAGTATTTT	CASSPRTRRGDTQYF
TRBJ1-6	.	.	TRBV30	TGTGCCTGGAGTGTAATGGGTGTGAATTCACCCCTCCACTTT	CAWSVMGVNSPLHF
TRBJ1-1	.	.	TRBV10-3	TGTGCCAACAGTTTCACACTGAACACTGAAGCTTTCTTT	CANSFTLNTEAFF
TRBJ2-7	.	.	TRBV7-2	TGTGCCAGCACCCCCGGCGCAGGGTTCTCCTACGAGCAGTACTTC	CASTPGAGFSYEQYF
TRBJ1-3	many	.	TRBV29-1	TGCAGCGGTGGTAGGGCAGACGGAAACACCATATATTTT	CSGGRADGNTIYF
TRBJ1-1	.	.	TRBV29-1	TGCAGCGCTTCCGGAGGTTTGAACACTGAAGCTTTCTTT	CSASGGLNTEAFF
TRBJ1-1	.	.	TRBV15	TGTGCCACCAGCAGGGGACCCATCATAACTAACACTGAAGCTTTCTTT	CATSRGPIITNTEAFF
TRBJ2-7	.	.	TRBV2	TGTGCCAGCAGCCTGAAGAGAACGGAGCAGTACTTC	CASSLKRTEQYF
TRBJ1-1	.	TRBD1	TRBV6-6	TGTGCCAGCAGTACCCACAGGGGGGAGGCGGTAACTGAAGCTTTCTTT	CASSTHRGEAVTEAFF
TRBJ2-4	.	TRBD2	TRBV28	TGTGCCAGCAGTTTATGGCGGGAGGAGGGAAACATTCAGTACTTC	CASSLWREEGNIQYF
TRBJ2-1	.	TRBD1	TRBV7-2	TGTGCCAGCAGCTTAGGAGGGACAGGGGCTCGGAATGAGCAGTTCTTC	CASSLGGTGARNEQFF
TRBJ1-3	once	.	TRBV11-2	TGTGCCAGCAGCGCAACCGGGCCGGCGGGCACCATATATTTT	CASSATGPAGTIYF
TRBJ2-2	.	.	TRBV9	TGTGCCAGCAGCGTAGCCTCCCTCAACACCGGGGAGCTGTTTTTT	CASSVASLNTGELFF
TRBJ2-7	few	.	TRBV6-1	TGTGCCAGCAGTGTCGCTTCCGGTTACGAGCAGTACTTC	CASSVASGYEQYF
TRBJ2-2	.	TRBD1	TRBV27	TGTGCCAGCAGTAGGGCAGGGGGCACCGGGGAGCTGTTTTTT	CASSRAGGTGELFF